This paragraph reports one T cell receptor beta chain. The sample comes from a study of blood T cell repertoires in COVID-19. The wider study: T cells, B-cell-depleted T cells, or PBMCs provided the cDNA or gDNA that served as material.

V lost 4 bases to trimming and J lost 4 bases; unmatched junction nucleotides: 6. The CDR3 sequence is 15 residues long. CDR1 and CDR2 from the germline V gene are SEHNR and FQNEAQ (reference sequence). Assay used: immunoSEQ multiplex PCR; TCRdb lists only in-frame clones, some missing. In the table there are approximately 23,000 clones, around 90% of which are singletons. The chain has TRBV7-9 and TRBJ1-4; TRBD1 matches at 7 bases. The sequenced sample consisted of peripheral blood. The clonotype comes from a woman over 75 with active COVID-19. CDR3 DNA: TGTGCCAGCAGCTCCCGACAGGGAAGTAATGAAAAACTGTTTTTT. This translates into CASSSRQGSNEKLFF. Combining the CDR3 with reference TRBV7-9 and TRBJ1-4 gives the whole variable domain DTGVSQNPRHKITKRGQNVTFRCDPISEHNRLYWYRQTLGQGPEFLTYFQNEAQLEKSRLLSDRFSAERPKGSFSTLEIQRTEQGDSAMYLCASSSRQGSNEKLFFGSGTQLSVL.